This T cell receptor beta chain stems from a study of cytomegalovirus exposure and HLA in healthy donors (dated by TCRdb to about 2017). Regarding the complete study: A later analysis indicated that the 110 or so validation repertoires were generated on the platform also employed for the approximately 700 repertoires of the first cohort. Besides the first cohort of hundreds of subjects, a separate validation cohort made up of 90 to 150 different subjects was used. High-throughput TCR immunosequencing, statistical association of individual TCRs with disease status, and machine learning were combined to predict cytomegalovirus infection status. The study aimed to test whether cataloging public T cell receptors could reveal signatures of past pathogen exposure.

V and J are truncated by 1 base and 0 bases respectively, leaving an intervening sequence of 10 bases. The CDR3 measures 15 amino acids from cysteine to phenylalanine. The kept DNA is CDR3 alone, 45 bases in frame from the first base. CDR1 and CDR2 are read off the germline V gene as SGHVS and FQNEAQ. The method behind the library was the immunoSEQ multiplex PCR assay. The source study handled its data this way. To diagnose cytomegalovirus status from the catalog of TCR beta chain sequences, a statistical classification framework was built. TCRdb's version of the immuneACCESS table is confined to in-frame rearrangements and falls short of the full clone set. An unresolved V gene accounts for under half of the shortfall where checked; the remainder is of unknown origin. V and J calls and clone size are those listed in that table; D and trimming were worked out from the DNA. The sample data list roughly 350,000 clones, and just over 85% of these were observed just once. The top ten hold around 0.8% of the sample.

Note on this clone: Its target antigen remains unknown. Within one base of it there is no much larger clone, and no base qualities were kept.

Findings and caveats that apply to the study as a whole: Most TCR sequences were observed very rarely across donors, whereas some public TCRs were present in many individuals. According to the authors, the approach could potentially be generalized to other disease states and immunological phenotypes. A later analysis lacked HLA typing for the validation cohort, so it scored co-occurrence in that cohort across all 110 or so repertoires. In vitro tests confirmed that a few of the cytomegalovirus-associated TCR beta chains recognize cytomegalovirus antigens. In a later analysis, TCRs clustered in the first cohort were found to also tend to co-occur in the approximately 120 validation repertoires, with approximately 93% of cluster scores above 0. The classifier was reported to diagnose cytomegalovirus status with high specificity and sensitivity in both the original and validation cohorts. The study gave a list of 150 to 200 TCR beta chains associated with cytomegalovirus.

Separate from the approximately 730-subject first cohort, the validation cohort of 120 subjects was the group to which the donors belonged. This receptor was obtained from a woman between 18 and 29 years old in good health and CMV-seronegative. Sequencing was done on a sample of PBMCs. The V gene is TRBV7-8 and the J gene is TRBJ2-7; the D segment could be TRBD1, given 5 matching bases. In nucleotide form, the sequence is TGTGCCAGCAGCTTAGTGGTAGACAGCTCCTACGAGCAGTACTTC. Translated, this gives CASSLVVDSSYEQYF.